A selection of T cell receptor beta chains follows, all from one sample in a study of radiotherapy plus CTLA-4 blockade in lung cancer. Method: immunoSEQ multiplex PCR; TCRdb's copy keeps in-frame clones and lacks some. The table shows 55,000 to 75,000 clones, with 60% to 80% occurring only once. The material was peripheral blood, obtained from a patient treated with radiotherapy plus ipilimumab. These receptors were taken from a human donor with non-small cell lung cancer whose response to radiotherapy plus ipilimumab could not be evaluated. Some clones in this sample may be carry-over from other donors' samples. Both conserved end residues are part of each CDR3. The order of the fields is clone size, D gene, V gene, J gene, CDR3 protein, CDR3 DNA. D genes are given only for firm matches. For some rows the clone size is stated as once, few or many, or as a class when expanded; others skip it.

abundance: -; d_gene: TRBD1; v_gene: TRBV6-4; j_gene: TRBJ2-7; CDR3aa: CASKGWDRSYEQYF; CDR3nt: TGTGCCAGCAAGGGCTGGGACAGGTCCTACGAGCAGTACTTC
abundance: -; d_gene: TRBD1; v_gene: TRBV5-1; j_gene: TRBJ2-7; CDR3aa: CASSSPGQGLGEQYF; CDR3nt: TGCGCCAGCAGCTCGCCGGGACAGGGCCTAGGAGAGCAGTACTTC
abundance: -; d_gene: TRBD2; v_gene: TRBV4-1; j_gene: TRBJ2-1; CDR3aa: CASSRGGAYNEQFF; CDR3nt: TGCGCCAGCAGCCGCGGGGGGGCCTACAATGAGCAGTTCTTC
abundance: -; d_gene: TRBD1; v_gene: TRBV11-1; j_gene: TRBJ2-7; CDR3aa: CASSLDRDRVTYEQYF; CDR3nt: TGTGCCAGCAGCTTAGATCGGGACAGGGTCACCTACGAGCAGTACTTC
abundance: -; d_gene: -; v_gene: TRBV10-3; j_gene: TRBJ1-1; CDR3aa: CAISDAATEAFF; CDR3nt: TGTGCCATCAGTGATGCGGCTACTGAAGCTTTCTTT
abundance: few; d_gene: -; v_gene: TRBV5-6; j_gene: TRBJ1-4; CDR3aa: CASSSVQGGEKLFF; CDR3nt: TGTGCCAGCAGCTCGGTCCAGGGCGGTGAAAAACTGTTTTTT
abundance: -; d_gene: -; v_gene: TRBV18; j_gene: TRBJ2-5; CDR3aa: CASSPPDTRTSQYF; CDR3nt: TGTGCCAGCTCACCACCGGACACCCGTACATCCCAGTACTTC
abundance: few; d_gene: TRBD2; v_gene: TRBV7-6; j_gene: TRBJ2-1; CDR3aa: CASSLEGLAAYNEQFF; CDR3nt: TGTGCCAGCAGCTTAGAGGGTCTAGCGGCCTACAATGAGCAGTTCTTC
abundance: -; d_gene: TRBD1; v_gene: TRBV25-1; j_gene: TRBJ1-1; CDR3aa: CASSVTGGGTEAFF; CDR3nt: TGTGCCAGCAGTGTGACAGGGGGTGGTACTGAAGCTTTCTTT
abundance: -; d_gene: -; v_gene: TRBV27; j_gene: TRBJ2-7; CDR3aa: CASSLGRGSYEQYF; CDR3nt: TGTGCCAGCAGTTTAGGCAGGGGTTCCTACGAGCAGTACTTC
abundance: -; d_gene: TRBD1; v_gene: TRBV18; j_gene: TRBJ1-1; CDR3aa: CASSPGGTATSSFF; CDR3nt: TGTGCCAGCTCACCAGGGGGGACAGCTACGTCGTCTTTCTTT
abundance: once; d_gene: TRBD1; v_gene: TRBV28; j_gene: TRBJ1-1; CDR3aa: CASKDRGLSSTEAFF; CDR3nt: TGTGCCAGCAAGGACAGGGGACTGTCGAGCACTGAAGCTTTCTTT
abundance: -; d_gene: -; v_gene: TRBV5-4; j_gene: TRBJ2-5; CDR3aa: CASSLRGRGGETQYF; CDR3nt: TGTGCCAGCAGCTTGCGAGGGAGAGGTGGTGAGACCCAGTACTTC
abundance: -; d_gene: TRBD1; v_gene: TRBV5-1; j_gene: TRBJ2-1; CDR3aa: CASSIWDRVDNEQFF; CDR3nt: TGCGCCAGCAGCATCTGGGACAGGGTCGACAATGAGCAGTTCTTC
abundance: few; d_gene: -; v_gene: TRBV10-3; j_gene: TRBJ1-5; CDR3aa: CAISEGRESNQPQHF; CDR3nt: TGTGCCATCAGTGAGGGGAGAGAAAGCAATCAGCCCCAGCATTTT
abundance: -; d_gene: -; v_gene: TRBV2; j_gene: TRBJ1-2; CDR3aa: CASSEALEVGYTF; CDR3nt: TGTGCCAGCAGTGAAGCCCTAGAGGTTGGCTACACCTTC
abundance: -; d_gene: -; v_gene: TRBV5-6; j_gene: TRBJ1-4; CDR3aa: CASSLGVLNEKLFF; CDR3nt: TGTGCCAGCAGCTTAGGAGTTCTAAATGAAAAACTGTTTTTT
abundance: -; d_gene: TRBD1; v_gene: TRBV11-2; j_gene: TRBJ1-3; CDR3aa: CASSPDRVKGNTIYF; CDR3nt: TGTGCCAGCAGCCCGGACAGGGTGAAAGGAAACACCATATATTTT
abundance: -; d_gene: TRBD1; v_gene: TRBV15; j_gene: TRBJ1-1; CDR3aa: CATSSNRQGRGTEAFF; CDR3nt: TGTGCCACCAGCAGTAACCGACAGGGTAGGGGGACTGAAGCTTTCTTT
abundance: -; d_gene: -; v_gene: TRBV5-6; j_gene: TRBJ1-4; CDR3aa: CASRELTNEKLFF; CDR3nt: TGTGCCAGCAGGGAGCTAACTAATGAAAAACTGTTTTTT
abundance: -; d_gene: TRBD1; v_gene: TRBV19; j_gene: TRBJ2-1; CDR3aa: CASSWPGQGRNEQFF; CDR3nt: TGTGCCAGTAGTTGGCCGGGACAGGGGCGAAATGAGCAGTTCTTC
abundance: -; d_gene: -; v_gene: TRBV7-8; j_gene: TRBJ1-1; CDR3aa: CASSLVREEAEAFF; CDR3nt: TGTGCCAGCAGCTTAGTGAGGGAGGAGGCTGAAGCTTTCTTT
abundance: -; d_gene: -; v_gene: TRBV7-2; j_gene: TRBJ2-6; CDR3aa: CASTPELSGANVLTF; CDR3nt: TGTGCCAGCACCCCGGAGCTATCCGGGGCCAACGTCCTGACTTTC
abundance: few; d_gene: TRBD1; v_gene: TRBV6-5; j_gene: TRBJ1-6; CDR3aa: CATLRQGSGNSPLHF; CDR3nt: TGTGCCACCCTAAGACAGGGTTCGGGGAATTCACCCCTCCACTTT
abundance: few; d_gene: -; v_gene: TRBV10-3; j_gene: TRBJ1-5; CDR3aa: CAISGGRLYSNQPQHF; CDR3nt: TGTGCCATCAGTGGCGGCCGCCTTTATAGCAATCAGCCCCAGCATTTT
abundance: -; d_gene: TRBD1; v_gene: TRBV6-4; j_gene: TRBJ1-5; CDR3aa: CASSPQGGREPQHF; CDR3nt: TGTGCCAGCAGTCCCCAAGGGGGCCGGGAGCCCCAGCATTTT
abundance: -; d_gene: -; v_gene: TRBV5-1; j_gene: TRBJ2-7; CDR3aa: CASSLGTVHYEQYF; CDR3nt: TGCGCCAGCAGCTTGGGGACAGTTCACTACGAGCAGTACTTC
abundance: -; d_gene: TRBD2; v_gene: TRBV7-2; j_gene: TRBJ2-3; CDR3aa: CASSPGTRRRSRDTQYF; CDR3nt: TGTGCCAGCAGCCCCGGGACTAGGCGGCGTTCGAGAGATACGCAGTATTTT
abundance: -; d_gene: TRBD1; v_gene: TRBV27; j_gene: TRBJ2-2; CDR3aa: CASSLNRGSTGELFF; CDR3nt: TGTGCCAGCAGTTTAAACAGGGGGAGCACCGGGGAGCTGTTTTTT
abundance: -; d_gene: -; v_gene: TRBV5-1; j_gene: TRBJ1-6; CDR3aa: CASSLTVLGTYNSPLHF; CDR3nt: TGCGCCAGCAGCTTGACAGTTTTAGGAACCTATAATTCACCCCTCCACTTT
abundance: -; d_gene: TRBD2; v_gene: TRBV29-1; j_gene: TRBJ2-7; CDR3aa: CSVRGTSGVLEQYF; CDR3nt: TGCAGCGTTCGAGGGACTAGCGGGGTTCTCGAGCAGTACTTC
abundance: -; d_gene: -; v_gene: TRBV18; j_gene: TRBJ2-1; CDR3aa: CASSQSSYNEQFF; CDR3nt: TGTGCCAGCTCACAGAGCTCCTACAATGAGCAGTTCTTC
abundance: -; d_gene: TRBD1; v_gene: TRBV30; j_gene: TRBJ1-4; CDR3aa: CAWALGTGVEKLFF; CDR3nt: TGTGCCTGGGCCTTGGGGACAGGGGTTGAAAAACTGTTTTTT
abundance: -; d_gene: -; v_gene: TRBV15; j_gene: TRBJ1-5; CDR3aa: CATSRWSDQPQHF; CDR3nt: TGTGCCACCAGCAGATGGTCAGATCAGCCCCAGCATTTT
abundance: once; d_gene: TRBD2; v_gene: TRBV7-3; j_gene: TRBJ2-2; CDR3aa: CASSLSGTSTGELFF; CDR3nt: TGTGCCAGCAGCTTGTCCGGGACTAGCACCGGGGAGCTGTTTTTT
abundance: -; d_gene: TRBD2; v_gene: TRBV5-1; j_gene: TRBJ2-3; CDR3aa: CASSTAGGRTDTQYF; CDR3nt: TGCGCCAGCAGCACAGCGGGGGGGCGCACAGATACGCAGTATTTT
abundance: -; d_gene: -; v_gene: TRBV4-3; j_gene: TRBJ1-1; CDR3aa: CASSQDSGWAEAFF; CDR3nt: TGCGCCAGCAGCCAAGACTCGGGGTGGGCTGAAGCTTTCTTT
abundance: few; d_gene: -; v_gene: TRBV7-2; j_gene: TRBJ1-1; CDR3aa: CASSIQGRTEAFF; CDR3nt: TGTGCCAGCAGCATACAGGGTCGTACTGAAGCTTTCTTT
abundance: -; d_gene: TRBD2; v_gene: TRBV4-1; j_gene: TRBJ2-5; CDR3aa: CASSPRLAGAVAQETQYF; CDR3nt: TGCGCCAGCAGCCCTAGACTAGCGGGGGCCGTGGCCCAAGAGACCCAGTACTTC
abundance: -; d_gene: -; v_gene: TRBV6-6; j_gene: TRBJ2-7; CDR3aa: CASSYSNQRFNEQYF; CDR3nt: TGTGCCAGCAGTTACTCGAACCAGAGGTTCAACGAGCAGTACTTC
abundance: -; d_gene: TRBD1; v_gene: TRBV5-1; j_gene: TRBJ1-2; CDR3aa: CASSIGTGSAQYGYTF; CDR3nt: TGCGCCAGCAGCATAGGGACAGGGAGCGCCCAATATGGCTACACCTTC
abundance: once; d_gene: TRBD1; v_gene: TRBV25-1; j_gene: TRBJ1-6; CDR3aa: CASSTGVRSPLHF; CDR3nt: TGTGCCAGCAGCACAGGGGTGAGGTCACCCCTCCACTTT
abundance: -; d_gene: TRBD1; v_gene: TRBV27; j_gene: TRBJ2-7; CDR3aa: CASSSRQGYEQYF; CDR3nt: TGTGCCAGCAGTTCCCGACAGGGCTACGAGCAGTACTTC
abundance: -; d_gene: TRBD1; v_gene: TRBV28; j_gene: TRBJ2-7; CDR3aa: CASSPPGQGSSYEQYF; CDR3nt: TGTGCCAGCTCCCCCCCGGGACAGGGGAGCTCCTACGAGCAGTACTTC
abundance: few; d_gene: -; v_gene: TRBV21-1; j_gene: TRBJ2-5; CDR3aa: CASSKGGRETQYF; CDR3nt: TGTGCCAGCAGCAAAGGGGGGCGGGAGACCCAGTACTTC
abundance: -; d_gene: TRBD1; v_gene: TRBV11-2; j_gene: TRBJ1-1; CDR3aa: CASSPDRDTEAFF; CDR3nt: TGTGCCAGCAGCCCCGACAGGGACACTGAAGCTTTCTTT
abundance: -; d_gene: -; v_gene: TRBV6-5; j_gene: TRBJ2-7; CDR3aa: CASSYRRGGYEQYF; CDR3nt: TGTGCCAGCAGTTACCGAAGGGGGGGCTACGAGCAGTACTTC
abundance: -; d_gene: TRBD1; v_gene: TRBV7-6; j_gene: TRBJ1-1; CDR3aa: CASSLAGRDRVTEAFF; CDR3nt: TGTGCCAGCAGCTTAGCCGGTCGGGACAGGGTCACTGAAGCTTTCTTT
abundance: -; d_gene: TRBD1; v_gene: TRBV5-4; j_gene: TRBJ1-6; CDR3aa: CASSPDRGRLNSPLHF; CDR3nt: TGTGCCAGCAGCCCCGACAGGGGAAGGCTTAATTCACCCCTCCACTTT
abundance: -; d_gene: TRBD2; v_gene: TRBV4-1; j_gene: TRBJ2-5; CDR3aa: CASSQDGAGDETQYF; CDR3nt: TGCGCCAGCAGCCAAGATGGGGCGGGGGATGAGACCCAGTACTTC
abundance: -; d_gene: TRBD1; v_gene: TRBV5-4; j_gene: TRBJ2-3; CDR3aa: CASSRGQGSTDTQYF; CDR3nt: TGTGCCAGCAGCCGCGGACAGGGTAGCACAGATACGCAGTATTTT
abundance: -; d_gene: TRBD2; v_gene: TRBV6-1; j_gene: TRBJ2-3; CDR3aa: CASSVGRLALTDTQYF; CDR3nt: TGTGCCAGCAGTGTAGGGAGACTAGCGCTCACAGATACGCAGTATTTT
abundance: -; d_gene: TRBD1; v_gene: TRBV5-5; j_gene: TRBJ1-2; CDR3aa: CASSWGQGLPSGYTF; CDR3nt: TGTGCCAGCAGCTGGGGACAGGGCCTCCCTTCGGGCTACACCTTC
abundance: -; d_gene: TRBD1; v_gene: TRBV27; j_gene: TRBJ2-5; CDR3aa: CASRGQGRAETQYF; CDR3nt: TGTGCCAGCAGGGGACAGGGGAGGGCAGAGACCCAGTACTTC
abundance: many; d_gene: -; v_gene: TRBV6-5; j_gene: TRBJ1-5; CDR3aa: CASSSGSLNQPQHF; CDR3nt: TGTGCCAGCAGTTCAGGGTCCTTAAATCAGCCCCAGCATTTT
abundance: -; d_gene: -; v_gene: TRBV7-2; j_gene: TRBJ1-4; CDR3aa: CASSLGGVGLNEKLFF; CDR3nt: TGTGCCAGCAGCTTAGGGGGGGTGGGCCTTAATGAAAAACTGTTTTTT
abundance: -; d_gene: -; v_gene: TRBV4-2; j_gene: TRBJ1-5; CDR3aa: CASSQDGLGRGYQPQHF; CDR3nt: TGTGCCAGCAGCCAAGATGGTCTGGGTAGGGGTTATCAGCCCCAGCATTTT
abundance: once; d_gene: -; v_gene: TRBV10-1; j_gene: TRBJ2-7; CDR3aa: CASSGPSDRVGYEQYF; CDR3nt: TGCGCCAGCAGCGGACCTTCGGACAGAGTGGGCTACGAGCAGTACTTC
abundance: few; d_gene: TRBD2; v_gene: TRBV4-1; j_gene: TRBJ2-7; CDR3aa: CASSLLPGTSGSYEQYF; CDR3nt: TGCGCCAGCAGCCTCCTTCCCGGAACTAGCGGCAGCTACGAGCAGTACTTC